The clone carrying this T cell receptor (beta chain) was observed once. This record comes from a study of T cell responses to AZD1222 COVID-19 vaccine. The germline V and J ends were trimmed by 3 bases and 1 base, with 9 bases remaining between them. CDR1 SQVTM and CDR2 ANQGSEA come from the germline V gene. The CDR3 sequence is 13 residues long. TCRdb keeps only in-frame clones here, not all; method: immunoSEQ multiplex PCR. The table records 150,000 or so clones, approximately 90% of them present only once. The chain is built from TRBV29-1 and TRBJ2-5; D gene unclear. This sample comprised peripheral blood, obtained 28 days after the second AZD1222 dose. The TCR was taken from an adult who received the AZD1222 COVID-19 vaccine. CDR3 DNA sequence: TGCAGCGTTGACCGCGGAATCCAAGAGACCCAGTACTTC. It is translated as CSVDRGIQETQYF.